Below, 15 T cell receptor beta chains from the same sample are listed, as sequenced in a study of technical replicates of blood from a few donors. Using immunoSEQ multiplex PCR, the repertoire was profiled, and TCRdb retains in-frame clones only, with some absent. The sample has about 73,000 clones; 93% are singletons. Sequenced material: T cells isolated from PBMCs. The receptors shown here come from a human donor in good health.

A word on this clone: Other DNA sequences within the sample encode an identical CDR3. V gene TRBV7-9 combines with J gene TRBJ1-5; 7 nucleotides line up with TRBD1. The CDR3 sequence is 15 residues long. Germline V gene sequence: CDR1 SEHNR, CDR2 FQNEAQ (reference sequence). V gave up 6 bases and J gave up 2 bases; unmatched junction bases: 7. The CDR3 sequence: CASSSDREGNQPQHF. DNA for the CDR3: TGTGCCAGCAGTTCCGACAGGGAGGGCAATCAGCCCCAGCATTTT.

V usage is TRBV9 and J usage is TRBJ2-1; 8 bases line up with TRBD1. This CDR3 contains 14 residues. V was clipped by 4 bases and J by 4 bases; unmatched bases: 4. Germline CDR1 is SGDLS and CDR2 is YYNGEE. CDR3 nucleotide sequence: TGTGCCAGCAGCACAGGGGGTGGGTACAATGAGCAGTTCTTC. This translates into CASSTGGGYNEQFF.

The chain joins TRBV11-3 to TRBJ2-7; weak D call: TRBD1 (6 bases). Germline V lookup: CDR1 SGHNT, CDR2 YENEEA. This CDR3 is 13 amino acids long. Trimming removed 8 bases at V and 2 bases at J, with 13 bases between. The CDR3 protein is CASLWTDPYEQYF. DNA for the CDR3: TGTGCCAGCCTTTGGACAGACCCCTACGAGCAGTACTTC.

The CDR3 bases are TGTGCCATCAGTGATCCTGGGGGGGGTTACAATGAGCAGTTCTTC. Translated, it gives CAISDPGGGYNEQFF. The chain is built from TRBV10-3 and TRBJ2-1, with TRBD2 matching 7 bases. The CDR3 length is 15 residues. Trimming at V came to 3 bases and at J to 4 bases, leaving 6 bases not matched to a gene. Looked up from germline, CDR1 is ENHRY and CDR2 is SYGVKD.

This chain joins TRBV5-4 and TRBJ2-3; 11 bases line up with TRBD2. Per germline, CDR1 SGHNT and CDR2 YYREEE (reference sequence). V was pared by 6 bases and J by 1 base, with 7 bases of the junction left unmatched. The CDR3 covers 16 residues. The CDR3 protein is CASNLRGLAGTDTQYF. The DNA for the CDR3 is TGTGCCAGCAACCTAAGGGGACTAGCGGGCACAGATACGCAGTATTTT.

V gene TRBV6-6 combines with J gene TRBJ2-7, with D perhaps TRBD2 (6 bases). In germline, CDR1 is MNHNY, CDR2 SVGAGI (reference sequence). The CDR3 covers 15 residues. Trimming took off 7 bases at V and 2 bases at J, with 18 bases between the two ends. Written as DNA, the CDR3 is TGTGCCAGCACCCACGGGCGGGGACTTCCCTACGAGCAGTACTTC. Translation: CASTHGRGLPYEQYF.

J is TRBJ2-2 and V is TRBV10-2; D might be TRBD2 (6 bases). The V and J ends lost 1 base and 8 bases respectively, with 14 bases between them. The V gene's germline CDR1 is WSHSY and CDR2 SAAADI. The CDR3 consists of 15 residues. This CDR3 is CASSELRLDLGELFF. The CDR3 nucleotides read TGCGCCAGCAGTGAGTTGAGACTAGATCTTGGGGAGCTGTTTTTT.

This rearrangement joins TRBV28 to TRBJ2-7; perhaps TRBD1 as D (5 bases). The germline V gene has CDR1 MDHEN and CDR2 SYDVKM. V shed 3 bases and J shed 10 bases, with 10 bases lying between them. This CDR3 has 11 amino acids. The CDR3 loop reads CASSLVGVQYF. The DNA for the CDR3 is TGTGCCAGCAGTTTGGTAGGGGTACAGTACTTC.

The rearrangement joins TRBV6-1 to TRBJ1-3; D might be TRBD1 (6 bases). V was shortened by 6 bases and J by 4 bases, with 10 bases between the two germline ends. Germline-derived CDR1 and CDR2 are MNHNS and SASEGT. The CDR3 has 13 amino acids. The CDR3 DNA reads as TGTGCCAGCAGGGACGGACAGGGAAACACCATATATTTT. This sequence encodes CASRDGQGNTIYF.

The chain employs TRBV19 and TRBJ2-1; 11 nucleotides match TRBD1. The J segment lost 7 bases and the V segment lost 6 bases, leaving 5 bases of the junction unmatched. Germline CDR1 LNHDA, CDR2 SQIVND (reference sequence). The CDR3 consists of 14 residues. The CDR3 bases are TGTGCCAGTAGCCCCGGGACAGGGGGAAATGAGCAGTTCTTC. Encoded protein: CASSPGTGGNEQFF. The variable domain in full, completed from reference TRBV19 and TRBJ2-1, reads DGGITQSPKYLFRKEGQNVTLSCEQNLNHDAMYWYRQDPGQGLRLIYYSQIVNDFQKGDIAEGYSVSREKKESFPLTVTSAQKNPTAFYLCASSPGTGGNEQFFGPGTRLTVL.

V usage is TRBV19 and J usage is TRBJ1-2; the match to TRBD1 covers 7 bases. Trimming cost V 6 bases and J 5 bases; bases outside gene matches: 6. Germline loops: CDR1 LNHDA, CDR2 SQIVND (reference sequence). CDR3 length equals 13 residues. CDR3 region: CASSRGIRYGYTF. In DNA, the CDR3 is TGTGCCAGTAGCAGGGGGATACGGTATGGCTACACCTTC.

The J gene is TRBJ2-5, the V gene TRBV7-9, with unresolved D. Germline V gene data show CDR1 as SEHNR and CDR2 as FQNEAQ (reference sequence). This CDR3 comprises 13 residues. Trimming took off 1 base at V and 1 base at J, with 4 bases between the two ends. The DNA for the CDR3 is TGTGCCAGCAGCTTAGGAGCCCAAGAGACCCAGTACTTC. The encoded protein is CASSLGAQETQYF.

V is TRBV28 and J is TRBJ2-7, with 7 bases identical to TRBD2. V was pared by 7 bases and J by 4 bases, with 7 bases of the junction left unmatched. The CDR3 extends over 13 amino acids. The germline CDR1 and CDR2 sequences are MDHEN and SYDVKM. The CDR3 coding sequence is TGTGCCAGCACCCCGGGGGGAACGTACGAGCAGTACTTC. This sequence encodes CASTPGGTYEQYF.

The chain links TRBV5-1 to TRBJ2-5; TRBD2 matches 10 bases. The CDR3 runs 14 residues. In germline, CDR1 is SGHRS, CDR2 YFSETQ. With 1 base clipped from V and 5 bases from J, the junction kept 2 bases outside the gene matches. The CDR3 nucleotides read TGCGCCAGCAGCTTGAGGACTAGCGGCGAGACCCAGTACTTC. This gives the protein CASSLRTSGETQYF. The full variable domain, its missing parts supplied by reference TRBV5-1 and TRBJ2-5, is KAGVTQTPRYLIKTRGQQVTLSCSPISGHRSVSWYQQTPGQGLQFLFEYFSETQRNKGNFPGRFSGRQFSNSRSEMNVSTLELGDSALYLCASSLRTSGETQYFGPGTRLLVL.

The chain has TRBV4-2 and TRBJ1-2; TRBD1 matches 9 bases. Germline CDR1 LGHNA, CDR2 YNFKEQ. CDR3 size: 13 residues. J lost 7 bases, V lost 8 bases, and 8 bases had no gene match. CDR3 sequence (DNA): TGTGCCAGCGGACCCGGACAGGGGTCTGGCTACACCTTC. It translates to CASGPGQGSGYTF.